These T cell receptor beta chains were read from a single sample in a study of T cells after posttransplantation cyclophosphamide. Profiled with immunoSEQ multiplex PCR; TCRdb holds only in-frame clones, not every one. This table holds 40,000 to 55,000 clones with no singletons; the top ten claim roughly 2.4%. The specimen sequenced was PBMCs. These receptors all stem from a man aged 40-50 years in good health, CMV-negative, and a related stem cell transplant donor. Each CDR3 is given with its conserved first and last residue. The D gene is left open where the match is weak. Only part of the rows carry a size: once, few, many, or a class if the clone is expanded.

size: -
J: TRBJ2-5
length: 17
V: TRBV28
D: TRBD2
CDR3: CASSQPLGAGGQETQYF
DNA: TGTGCCAGCAGTCAGCCCCTGGGAGCGGGAGGGCAAGAGACCCAGTACTTC

size: many
J: TRBJ2-7
length: 17
V: TRBV7-9
D: TRBD2
CDR3: CASSPGREGRKSYEQYF
DNA: TGTGCCAGCAGCCCAGGGAGGGAGGGAAGGAAATCCTACGAGCAGTACTTC

size: -
J: TRBJ2-1
length: 14
V: TRBV29-1
D: -
CDR3: CSVEGGHPMDEQFF
DNA: TGCAGCGTTGAGGGAGGACACCCTATGGATGAGCAGTTCTTC

size: many
J: TRBJ1-1
length: 16
V: TRBV7-3
D: TRBD1
CDR3: CASSPQYKGAGTEAFF
DNA: TGTGCCAGCAGCCCCCAATACAAGGGGGCCGGCACTGAAGCTTTCTTT

size: many
J: TRBJ1-1
length: 15
V: TRBV7-2
D: -
CDR3: CASSSSPRVNTEAFF
DNA: TGTGCCAGCAGCTCCTCCCCCCGGGTGAACACTGAAGCTTTCTTT

size: many
J: TRBJ2-1
length: 13
V: TRBV14
D: -
CDR3: CASSQGYYNEQFF
DNA: TGTGCCAGCAGCCAAGGTTATTACAATGAGCAGTTCTTC

size: many
J: TRBJ2-1
length: 13
V: TRBV19
D: -
CDR3: CASSIGPSNEQFF
DNA: TGTGCCAGTAGTATAGGCCCCAGCAATGAGCAGTTCTTC

size: many
J: TRBJ2-3
length: 11
V: TRBV5-1
D: -
CDR3: CASIGADTQYF
DNA: TGCGCCAGCATCGGGGCAGATACGCAGTATTTT

size: many
J: TRBJ2-3
length: 15
V: TRBV6-1
D: TRBD1
CDR3: CASSRTGVYTDTQYF
DNA: TGTGCCAGCAGTCGGACAGGGGTCTACACAGATACGCAGTATTTT

size: many
J: TRBJ2-1
length: 18
V: TRBV28
D: TRBD1
CDR3: CASSLLDLRTGGHNEQFF
DNA: TGTGCCAGCAGTTTATTAGACTTACGGACAGGGGGCCACAATGAGCAGTTCTTC